This TCR beta chain was identified during a study of blood T cell repertoires in COVID-19 (dated by TCRdb to 2018 to 2020). As for the study more broadly: Collaborator samples came from the United States, Italy and Spain and covered acute and convalescent phases of COVID-19. The dataset comprised deeply sampled blood TCRbeta repertoires from subjects exposed to, actively infected with, or recovered from COVID-19. The repertoires were released in a freely available public database intended as a resource for research on the immune response to SARS-CoV-2. The material from the prospective study consisted of cDNA or gDNA derived from T cells, B-cell-depleted T cells, or PBMCs. The samples were drawn from the first 160 participants of the ongoing ImmuneRACE study and from 950 to 1,500 subjects provided by 6 global collaborators. Sample metadata almost always included a de-identified subject ID, COVID-19 status, age in years and sex. HLA class I and class II types, where available, came from metadata supplied by the sample provider rather than from assay-based typing.

TCRbeta CDR3 regions were amplified from genomic DNA by means of the immunoSEQ Assay, a bias-controlled multiplex PCR. The study's own analysis went as follows. Within the assay, amplification of reference gene primers was used to estimate how many nucleated cells each sample contained. Sequence reads were collapsed and filtered to measure the absolute abundance of every unique TCRbeta CDR3 rearrangement. Productive Simpson clonality was computed per sample as the square root of Simpson's diversity index over productive rearrangements. Here the immuneACCESS table is served through TCRdb, limited to in-frame sequences with V and J called. Missing clones are a known gap in these copies; in checked studies unresolved V genes cover under half, and the rest lacks a known reason. V and J calls plus clone size are reproduced from that table; the DNA served to infer D and trimming. The sample contains approximately 240,000 clones, about nine tenths of them found a single time. Approximately 0.8% of the sample comes from the top ten.

As concerns this clone: There is no known antigen for this receptor. Nothing much larger sits one base from this clone, and base qualities are not available.

The CDR3, from cysteine to phenylalanine, totals 14 residues. The CDR3 DNA has 42 bases and is translated from base 1. Between the V and J ends, shortened by 11 bases and 2 bases respectively, the junction contains 18 bases. In the germline V gene, CDR1 corresponds to MNHEY and CDR2 to SVGAGI. The research as a whole found: The quantity of clinical and demographic metadata differed by source and by participant and was supplied without curation.

At one collaborating source in Seattle, patients were enrolled during active infection and were followed longitudinally through the course of disease. Collaborating institutions collected whole blood in K2EDTA tubes following their own protocols. For TCRbeta analysis, collaborators shipped samples as frozen whole blood, isolated PBMCs, or DNA extracted from either of those sample types. This receptor chain uses TRBV6-5 and TRBJ1-1; the D gene is unclear. This clonotype was obtained from a man aged 25 to 40 with COVID-19, enrolled during active disease. The specimen sequenced was peripheral blood. The CDR3 sequence is CALSPLNTNTEAFF. At the DNA level, the sequence is TGTGCCCTAAGCCCCCTGAATACCAACACTGAAGCTTTCTTT.